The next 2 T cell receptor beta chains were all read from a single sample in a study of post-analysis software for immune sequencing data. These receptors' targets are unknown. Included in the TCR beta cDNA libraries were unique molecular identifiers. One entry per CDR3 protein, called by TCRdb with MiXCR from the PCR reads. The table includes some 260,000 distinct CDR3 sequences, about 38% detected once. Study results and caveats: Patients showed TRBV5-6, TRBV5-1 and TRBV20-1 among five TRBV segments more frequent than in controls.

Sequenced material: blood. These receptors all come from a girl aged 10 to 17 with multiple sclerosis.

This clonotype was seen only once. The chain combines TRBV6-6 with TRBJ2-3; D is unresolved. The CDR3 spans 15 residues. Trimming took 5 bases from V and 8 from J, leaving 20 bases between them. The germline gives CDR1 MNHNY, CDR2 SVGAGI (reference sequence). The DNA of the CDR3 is TGTGCCAGCAGTCAACACCACGGACCTCTCGGTACGCAGTATTTT. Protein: CASSQHHGPLGTQYF.

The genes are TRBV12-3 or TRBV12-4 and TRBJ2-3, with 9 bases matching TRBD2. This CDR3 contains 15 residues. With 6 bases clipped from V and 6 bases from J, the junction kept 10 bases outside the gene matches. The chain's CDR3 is CASSLTSGRRDTQYF. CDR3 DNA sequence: TGTGCCAGCAGCTTGACTAGCGGCCGTCGGGATACGCAGTATTTT.